One T cell receptor (beta chain) is described in this entry. The antigen is not known. The data belong to a study of T-cell memory formation after mild COVID-19. Study results and limitations: Clones shrinking from day 15 to 85 showed even CD4/CD8 mixes; later expanders tilted CD4+. The SARS-CoV-2 specificity of second-wave clones reaching peak at day 37 remained unverified.

Constant-segment primers served in 5'RACE that generated TCR alpha and TCR beta cDNA libraries bearing sample barcodes and UMIs. Each CDR3 protein is one row after TCRdb ran MiXCR on the 5' RACE reads. Here the sample spans approximately 300,000 distinct CDR3 sequences, roughly 15% being singletons. CDR1 and CDR2 (germline): SGDLS, YYNGEE. This CDR3 spans 15 amino acids. V shed 0 bases, J shed 6 bases, and the junction held 6 bases outside the gene matches. The specimen sequenced was PBMCs or a T cell subset sorted from them (not recorded which). This clonotype was sampled from a man aged 18-30 years who had mild COVID-19 (a few samples of this study predate the infection). Cell type and time point are not known. The V gene is TRBV9, the J gene TRBJ2-3; 8 positions agree with TRBD2. The DNA for the CDR3 is TGTGCCAGCAGCGTAGGTGCGGGGGGCTCTGATACGCAGTATTTT. This encodes CASSVGAGGSDTQYF.